This T cell receptor beta chain was profiled in a study of low-dose radiotherapy and immunotherapy resistance in tumors. Ten or more counts support this clonotype. cDNA synthesis used a TRAV/TRBV-specific primer set for both chains. Over approximately 20 PCR cycles, TCRs were amplified from a constant-region primer and V-primer adapter. Each CDR3 protein is one row after TCRdb ran MiXCR on the reads. The top ten clones hold under 7% of a sample with tens of thousands of distinct CDR3 sequences, more than 25% of them seen once. V lost 0 bases and J lost 7, with 12 bases in between. The CDR3 loop spans 15 amino acids. The sample's time point: before trial treatment.

The input for sequencing was PBMCs, taken before treatment. This sequence was found in a male donor with rectosigmoid adenocarcinoma. The chain has TRBV12-3 or TRBV12-4 and TRBJ1-4; D is unresolved. The CDR3 nucleotides are TGTGCCAGCAGTTTAGCGGACTCGGAACCTGAAAAACTGTTTTTT. Translated: CASSLADSEPEKLFF.